This T cell receptor beta chain was observed in a study of shared clonotypes between healthy human individuals. Findings and caveats of the study: Some clonotypes were shared by all four sorted-subset donors, while others were not shared. The non-shared ones had lower generation probabilities than the shared ones. Naive subsets usually exceeded memory subsets in estimated richness.

Turning to this clone: Antigen: not known.

TCRdb's table, derived via immunoSEQ multiplex PCR, lists solely in-frame clones and lacks some. This repertoire shows more than 400,000 clones, 90% to 97% found once; its top ten account for around 0.066%. CDR1 and CDR2 from the germline V gene are MDHEN and SYDVKM. The V end was cut by 7 bases, the J end by 2 bases, with 18 bases between. CDR3 length: 15 amino acids. Sequencing used naive CD4+ T cells sorted from blood. Stated subset: CD45RA+ positively selected. This TCR was recovered from a woman aged 25 to 39 in good health. V usage is TRBV28 and J usage is TRBJ2-7; D is ambiguous. The CDR3 here is CASTSKQFGAYEQYF. For the CDR3, the DNA is TGTGCCAGCACTTCTAAGCAGTTTGGGGCCTACGAGCAGTACTTC.